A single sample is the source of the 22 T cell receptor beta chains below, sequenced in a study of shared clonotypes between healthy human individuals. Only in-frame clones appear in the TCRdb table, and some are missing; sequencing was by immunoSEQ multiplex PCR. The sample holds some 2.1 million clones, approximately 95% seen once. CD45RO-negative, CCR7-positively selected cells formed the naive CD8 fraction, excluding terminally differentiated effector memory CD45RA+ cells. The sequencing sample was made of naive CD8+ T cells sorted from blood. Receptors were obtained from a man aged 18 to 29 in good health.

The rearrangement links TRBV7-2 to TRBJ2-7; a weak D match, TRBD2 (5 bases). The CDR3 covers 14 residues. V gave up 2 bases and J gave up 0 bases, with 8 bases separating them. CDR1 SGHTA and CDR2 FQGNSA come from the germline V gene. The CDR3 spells CASSLQDFSYEQYF. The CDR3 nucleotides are TGTGCCAGCAGCTTACAGGACTTCTCCTACGAGCAGTACTTC.

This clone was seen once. The CDR3 coding sequence is TGCGCCAGCAGCTTGGAAGGGACTAGCGGGAGTGGACTGTTCTTC. Residues: CASSLEGTSGSGLFF. This chain uses TRBV5-1 with TRBJ2-1; 14 nucleotides align to TRBD2. Germline V gives CDR1 SGHRS, CDR2 YFSETQ. V was pared by 0 bases and J by 15 bases, with 8 bases of the junction left unmatched. The CDR3 is made up of 15 amino acids.

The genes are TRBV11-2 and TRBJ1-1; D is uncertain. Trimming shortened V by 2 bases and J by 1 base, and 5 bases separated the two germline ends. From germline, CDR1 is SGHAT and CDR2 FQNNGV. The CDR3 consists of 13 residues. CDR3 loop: CASSLLKNTEAFF. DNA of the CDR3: TGTGCCAGCAGCTTATTGAAGAACACTGAAGCTTTCTTT.

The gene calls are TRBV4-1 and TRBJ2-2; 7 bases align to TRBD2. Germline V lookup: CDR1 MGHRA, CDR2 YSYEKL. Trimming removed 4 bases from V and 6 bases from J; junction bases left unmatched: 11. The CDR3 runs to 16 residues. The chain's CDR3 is CASSPRRRLAAGELFF. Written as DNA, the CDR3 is TGCGCCAGCAGCCCGCGCCGACGGCTAGCGGCCGGGGAGCTGTTTTTT.

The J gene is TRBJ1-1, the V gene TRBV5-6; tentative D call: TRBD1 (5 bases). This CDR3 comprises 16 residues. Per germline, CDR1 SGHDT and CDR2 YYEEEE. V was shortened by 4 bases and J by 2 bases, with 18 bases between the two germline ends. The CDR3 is CASSLLVGGRNTEAFF. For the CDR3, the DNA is TGTGCCAGCAGCCTCTTGGTTGGGGGGAGAAACACTGAAGCTTTCTTT.

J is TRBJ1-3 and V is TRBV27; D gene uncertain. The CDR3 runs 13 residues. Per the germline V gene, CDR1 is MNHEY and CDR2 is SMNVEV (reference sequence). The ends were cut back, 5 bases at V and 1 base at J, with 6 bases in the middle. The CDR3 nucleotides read TGTGCCAGCAGTGGTGATTCTGGAAACACCATATATTTT. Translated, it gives CASSGDSGNTIYF.

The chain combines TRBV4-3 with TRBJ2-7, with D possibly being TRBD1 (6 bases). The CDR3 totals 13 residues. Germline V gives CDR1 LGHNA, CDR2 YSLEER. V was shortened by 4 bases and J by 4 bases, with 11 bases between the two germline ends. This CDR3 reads CASSRSTGYEQYF. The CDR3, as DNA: TGCGCCAGCAGCCGATCGACAGGATACGAGCAGTACTTC.

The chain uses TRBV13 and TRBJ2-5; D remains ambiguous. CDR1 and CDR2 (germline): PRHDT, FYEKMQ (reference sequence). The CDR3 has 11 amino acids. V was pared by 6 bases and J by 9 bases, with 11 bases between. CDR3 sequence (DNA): TGTGCCAGCAGATCGGAAGGCCCCCAGTACTTC. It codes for CASRSEGPQYF.

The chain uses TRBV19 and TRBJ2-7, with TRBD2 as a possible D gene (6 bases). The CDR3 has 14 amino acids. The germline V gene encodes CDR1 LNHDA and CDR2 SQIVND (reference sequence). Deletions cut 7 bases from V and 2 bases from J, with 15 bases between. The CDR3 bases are TGTGCCAGTAAGCACCGGGACTCAGCCTACGAGCAGTACTTC. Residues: CASKHRDSAYEQYF.

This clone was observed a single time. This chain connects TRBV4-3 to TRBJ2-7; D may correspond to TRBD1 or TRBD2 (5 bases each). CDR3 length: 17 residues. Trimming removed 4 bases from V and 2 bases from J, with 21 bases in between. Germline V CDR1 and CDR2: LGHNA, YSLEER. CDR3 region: CASSPTLGQGAPYEQYF. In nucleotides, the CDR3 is TGCGCCAGCAGCCCAACTTTGGGGCAGGGAGCCCCCTACGAGCAGTACTTC.

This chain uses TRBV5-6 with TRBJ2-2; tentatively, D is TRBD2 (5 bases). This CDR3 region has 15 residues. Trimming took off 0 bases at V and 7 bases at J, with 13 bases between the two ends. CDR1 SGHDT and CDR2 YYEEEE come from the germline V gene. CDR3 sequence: CASSLVTRGVGELFF. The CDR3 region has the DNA TGTGCCAGCAGCTTGGTGACCCGGGGAGTCGGGGAGCTGTTTTTT.

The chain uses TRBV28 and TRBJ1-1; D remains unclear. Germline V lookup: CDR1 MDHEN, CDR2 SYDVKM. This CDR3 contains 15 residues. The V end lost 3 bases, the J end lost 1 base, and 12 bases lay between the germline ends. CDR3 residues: CASSFSWVPNTEAFF. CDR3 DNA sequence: TGTGCCAGCAGTTTTTCTTGGGTGCCGAACACTGAAGCTTTCTTT.

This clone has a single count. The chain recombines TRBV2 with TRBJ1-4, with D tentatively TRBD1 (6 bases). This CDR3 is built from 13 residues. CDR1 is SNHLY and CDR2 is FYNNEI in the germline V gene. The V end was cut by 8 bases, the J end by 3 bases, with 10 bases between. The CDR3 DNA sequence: TGTGCCAGCCTCGGGGGCGCTAATGAAAAACTGTTTTTT. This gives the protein CASLGGANEKLFF.

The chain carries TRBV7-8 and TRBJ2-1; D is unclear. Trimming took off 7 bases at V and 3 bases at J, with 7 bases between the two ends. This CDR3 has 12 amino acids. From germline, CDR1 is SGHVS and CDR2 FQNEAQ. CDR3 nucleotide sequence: TGTGCCAGCAAGGACCACTACAATGAGCAGTTCTTC. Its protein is CASKDHYNEQFF.

CDR3 loop: CAWTIGYEQYF. The CDR3 DNA reads as TGTGCCTGGACAATCGGATACGAGCAGTACTTC. The chain employs TRBV30 and TRBJ2-7; D is ambiguous. CDR1 is GTSNPN and CDR2 is SVGIG in the germline V gene (reference sequence). Trimming took off 4 bases at V and 4 bases at J, with 8 bases between the two ends. CDR3 length equals 11 residues.

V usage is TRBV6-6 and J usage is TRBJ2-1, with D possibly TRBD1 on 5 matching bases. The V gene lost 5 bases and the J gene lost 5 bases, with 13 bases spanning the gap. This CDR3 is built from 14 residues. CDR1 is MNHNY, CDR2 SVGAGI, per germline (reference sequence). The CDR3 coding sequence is TGTGCCAGCAGTCAGGGTTCGGTTCACAATGAGCAGTTCTTC. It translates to CASSQGSVHNEQFF.

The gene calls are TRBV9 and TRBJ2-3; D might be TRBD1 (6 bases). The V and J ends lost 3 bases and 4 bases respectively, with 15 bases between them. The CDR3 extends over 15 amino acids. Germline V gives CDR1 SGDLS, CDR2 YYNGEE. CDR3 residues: CASSATGRWADTQYF. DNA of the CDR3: TGTGCCAGCAGCGCCACAGGGCGGTGGGCAGATACGCAGTATTTT. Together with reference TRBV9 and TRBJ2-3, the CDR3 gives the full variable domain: DSGVTQTPKHLITATGQRVTLRCSPRSGDLSVYWYQQSLDQGLQFLIQYYNGEERAKGNILERFSAQQFPDLHSELNLSSLELGDSALYFCASSATGRWADTQYFGPGTRLTVL.

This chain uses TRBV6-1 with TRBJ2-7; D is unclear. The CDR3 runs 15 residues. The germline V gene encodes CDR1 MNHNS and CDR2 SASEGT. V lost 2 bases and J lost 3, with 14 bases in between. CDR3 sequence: CASSEFGGRDYEQYF. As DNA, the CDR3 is TGTGCCAGCAGTGAATTTGGTGGCAGAGACTACGAGCAGTACTTC.

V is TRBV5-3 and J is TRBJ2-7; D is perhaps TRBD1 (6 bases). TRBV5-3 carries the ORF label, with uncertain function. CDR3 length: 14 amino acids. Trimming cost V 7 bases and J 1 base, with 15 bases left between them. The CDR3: CARQFQGTSYEQYF. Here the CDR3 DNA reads TGTGCCAGACAATTCCAGGGGACGTCCTACGAGCAGTACTTC.

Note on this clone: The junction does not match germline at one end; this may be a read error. In DNA, the CDR3 is TGTGCTAGCAGTCTCAGGGGGGAGGAGACCCAGTACTTC. As protein: CASSLRGEETQYF. This chain links TRBV7-7 with TRBJ2-5; D might be TRBD1 (7 bases). Germline values: CDR1 SSHAT, CDR2 FNYEAQ (reference sequence). The CDR3 extends over 13 amino acids.

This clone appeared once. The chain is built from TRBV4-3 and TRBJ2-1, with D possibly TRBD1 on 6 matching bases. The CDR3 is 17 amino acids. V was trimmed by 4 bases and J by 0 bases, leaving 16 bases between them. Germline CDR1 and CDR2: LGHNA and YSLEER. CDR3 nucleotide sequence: TGCGCCAGCAGCCTAATCCAGGGGCCAAGCTCCTACAATGAGCAGTTCTTC. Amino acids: CASSLIQGPSSYNEQFF.

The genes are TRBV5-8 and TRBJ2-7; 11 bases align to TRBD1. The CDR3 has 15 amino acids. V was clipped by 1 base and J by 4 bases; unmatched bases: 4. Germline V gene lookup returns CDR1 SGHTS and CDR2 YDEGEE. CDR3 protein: CASSLSGTGGYEQYF. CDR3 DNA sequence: TGTGCCAGCAGCTTGAGCGGGACAGGGGGATACGAGCAGTACTTC. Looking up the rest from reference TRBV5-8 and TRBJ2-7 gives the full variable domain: EAGVTQSPTHLIKTRGQQATLRCSPISGHTSVYWYQQALGLGLQFLLWYDEGEERNRGNFPPRFSGRQFPNYSSELNVNALELEDSALYLCASSLSGTGGYEQYFGPGTRLTVT.